A single sample gave rise to the 18 T cell receptor beta chains below, sequenced in a study of T cells after yellow fever vaccination (dated by TCRdb to 2018 to 2020). The library was produced with 5' RACE. The instrument given in TCRdb is Illumina HiSeq 2500. TCRdb took the public reads, trimmed them with fastp at Q25, ran MiXCR for clone calling and kept in-frame beta chains. Each record represents a unique CDR3 protein, reported with the most common genes and DNA among its rows. The sample table records 170,000 or so distinct CDR3 sequences; roughly 6.2% of these occur just once. Less than 3% of the sample is taken by the ten largest. Sample treatment or condition, as interpreted from the label and publication: live attenuated yellow fever vaccine strain. Source: CD4+ T cells sorted from PBMCs, taken on the day of the first yellow fever vaccination. These receptors all stem from a man between 18 and 35 years old who received the YFV17D yellow fever vaccine.

The sample holds many counts of this clonotype. The chain carries TRBV20-1 and TRBJ2-7; weak D call: TRBD1 (5 bases). Germline V CDR1 and CDR2: DFQATT, SNEGSKA (reference sequence). V was clipped by 4 bases and J by 6 bases, with 19 bases between them. This CDR3 has 14 amino acids. Here the CDR3 reads CSAITGPLSGEQYV. In DNA, the CDR3 is TGCAGTGCTATAACAGGTCCGCTTTCGGGCGAGCAGTACGTC.

This clonotype occurred a few times. This chain connects TRBV6-2 or TRBV6-3 to TRBJ2-7; 7 bases line up with TRBD1. CDR3 size: 13 residues. The germline V gene encodes CDR1 MNHEY and CDR2 SVGEGT. V shed 10 bases and J 3 bases; nucleotides not matched to a gene: 9. In DNA, the CDR3 is TGTGCCACCGGGACAGACGACATCTACGAGCAGTACGTC. This codes for CATGTDDIYEQYV.

The rearrangement uses TRBV5-8 and TRBJ1-1; D call uncertain. The germline CDR1 and CDR2 sequences are SGHTS and YDEGEE. V was trimmed by 0 bases and J by 0 bases, leaving 12 bases between them. CDR3 size: 16 residues. In DNA form, the CDR3 reads TGTGCCAGCAGCTTGGGTTCTACAGCAATGAACACTGAAGCTTTCTTT. Amino acid sequence: CASSLGSTAMNTEAFF.

The chain joins TRBV12-3 or TRBV12-4 to TRBJ2-2; 7 bases agree with TRBD2. This CDR3 region has 16 residues. The V gene end was trimmed by 1 base and the J gene end by 3 bases; junction bases not matched to a gene: 5. CDR3 sequence: CASSLVRRGYTGELFF. CDR3 in DNA: TGTGCCAGCAGTTTAGTTCGGCGGGGGTACACCGGGGAGCTGTTTTTT.

This clonotype was detected many times. The chain recombines TRBV6-5 with TRBJ2-7, with TRBD1 matching 7 bases. The length of the CDR3 is 12 residues. Germline-derived CDR1 and CDR2 are MNHEY and SVGAGI. J was trimmed by 6 bases and V by 5 bases; bases with no gene match: 4. The CDR3: CASSDRVSEQYF. The CDR3 nucleotides are TGTGCCAGCAGTGACAGGGTTTCCGAGCAGTACTTC.

Regarding this clonotype: A much bigger clone sits one base away, suggesting this may be a read error. The chain joins TRBV5-5 to TRBJ1-1; D unresolved. Germline assignment: CDR1 SGHKS and CDR2 YYEKEE (reference sequence). V was cut by 1 base and J by 5 bases, with 9 bases left in between. CDR3 length: 13 residues. The CDR3 coding sequence is TGTGCCAGCAGCTTGTGGGTGGGAACTGAAGCTTTCTTT. It specifies CASSLWVGTEAFF.

This clonotype showed up many times. The genes are TRBV10-3 and TRBJ2-1, with 11 nucleotides matching TRBD2. The CDR3 is 14 residues long. Germline V gene lookup returns CDR1 ENHRY and CDR2 SYGVKD. J gave up 8 bases and V 4 bases, and 4 bases lay outside the gene matches. CDR3 protein: CAISGYSGGDEQFF. CDR3 DNA: TGTGCCATCAGTGGATATAGCGGGGGGGATGAGCAGTTCTTC.

This clonotype was observed a few times. V is TRBV24-1 and J is TRBJ2-3; 8 bases are shared with TRBD1. Trimming at V came to 4 bases and at J to 7 bases, leaving 9 bases not matched to a gene. Germline V gene sequence: CDR1 KGHDR, CDR2 SFDVKD. The CDR3 contains 15 residues. The CDR3, as DNA: TGTGCCACCAGTGACCCAGGACAGGGTCAGTATACGCAGTATTTT. It translates to CATSDPGQGQYTQYF.

Only a few counts were recorded for this clonotype. CDR3 in amino acids: CASSIGPFSYNEQFF. The CDR3 DNA reads as TGTGCCAGTAGTATTGGTCCATTCTCCTACAATGAGCAGTTCTTC. V gene TRBV19 combines with J gene TRBJ2-1; D is ambiguous. With 3 bases removed from V and 0 bases from J, the gap between germline ends came to 9 bases. This CDR3 has 15 residues. CDR1 and CDR2 (germline): LNHDA, SQIVND (reference sequence).

This clonotype was detected ten times or more. V and J are TRBV5-1 and TRBJ2-2; D possibly corresponds to TRBD1 (5 bases). This CDR3 contains 16 residues. V was trimmed by 0 bases and J by 1 base, leaving 10 bases between them. The germline CDR1 and CDR2 sequences are SGHRS and YFSETQ. The DNA for the CDR3 is TGCGCCAGCAGCTTGGTAACCCAGGGGAACACCGGGGAGCTGTTTTTT. Amino acid sequence: CASSLVTQGNTGELFF.

Ten or more counts support this clonotype. The chain uses TRBV9 and TRBJ1-2, with TRBD1 as a possible D gene (6 bases). Trimming took off 4 bases at V and 2 bases at J, with 15 bases between the two ends. The CDR3 contains 15 residues. Germline CDR1 reads SGDLS; CDR2 reads YYNGEE. In DNA, the CDR3 is TGTGCCAGCAGCTCCAGGGGCCGGGGGAACTATGGCTACACCTTC. It yields the protein CASSSRGRGNYGYTF.

In its sample, this clonotype was seen many times. The chain recombines TRBV6-1 with TRBJ1-5; D gene ambiguous. The ends were cut back, 5 bases at V and 2 bases at J, with 16 bases in the middle. Germline loops: CDR1 MNHNS, CDR2 SASEGT. The CDR3 length is 16 residues. The DNA for the CDR3 is TGTGCCAGCAGTCCGCGGACGAACCTGGGCAATCAGCCCCAGCATTTT. It translates to CASSPRTNLGNQPQHF.

This clonotype showed up just a few times. The chain employs TRBV2 and TRBJ2-1; TRBD2 matches at 11 bases. The V and J ends lost 11 bases and 3 bases, in that order; junction bases with no gene match: 18. CDR3 length: 18 amino acids. Germline V gene data show CDR1 as SNHLY and CDR2 as FYNNEI. The CDR3 is CAFSPFSGGDTNYNEQFF. The CDR3 nucleotides read TGTGCCTTCAGTCCCTTTAGCGGGGGGGATACTAACTACAATGAGCAGTTCTTC.

The gene calls are TRBV4-3 and TRBJ1-1; D gene unclear. Germline-derived CDR1 and CDR2 are LGHNA and YSLEER. Trimming removed 1 base from V and 3 bases from J, with 12 bases in between. The CDR3 is made up of 15 amino acids. The CDR3: CASSQVAGMYTEAFF. The CDR3 DNA reads TGCGCCAGCAGCCAAGTAGCTGGGATGTACACTGAAGCTTTCTTT.

This clonotype occurred a few times. J is TRBJ2-3 and V is TRBV30; D is undetermined. Germline CDR1 and CDR2: GTSNPN and SVGIG (reference sequence). The V end lost 0 bases, the J end lost 7 bases, and 23 bases lay between the germline ends. The CDR3 spans 17 residues. The CDR3 DNA sequence: TGTGCCTGGAGTGTACTTGTTTCTCACGCCAAGGGAAATACGCAGTATTTT. It encodes CAWSVLVSHAKGNTQYF. The whole variable domain, remainder taken from reference TRBV30 and TRBJ2-3, is SQTIHQWPATLVQPVGSPLSLECTVEGTSNPNLYWYRQAAGRGLQLLFYSVGIGQISSEVPQNLSASRPQDRQFILSSKKLLLSDSGFYLCAWSVLVSHAKGNTQYFGPGTRLTVL.

In regard to this clonotype: With a much larger clone just one base away, this may be a read error. This chain connects TRBV10-3 to TRBJ2-1, with D unresolved. The CDR3 is 13 amino acids. Germline V lookup: CDR1 ENHRY, CDR2 SYGVKD. The ends were cut back, 7 bases at V and 5 bases at J, with 12 bases in the middle. The CDR3 here is CAIKSGVNNEQFF. DNA of the CDR3: TGTGCCATCAAGTCTGGGGTAAACAATGAGCAGTTCTTC.

Only a few counts were recorded for this clonotype. The chain joins TRBV5-1 to TRBJ1-1, with no clear D. Germline values: CDR1 SGHRS, CDR2 YFSETQ. This CDR3 is 13 amino acids long. V was clipped by 2 bases and J by 0 bases, with 5 bases between them. Here the CDR3 reads CASSFDLNTEAFF. Here the CDR3 DNA reads TGCGCCAGCAGCTTTGACCTGAACACTGAAGCTTTCTTT.

V is TRBV7-2 and J is TRBJ2-4, with D maybe TRBD2 (7 bases). Deletions cut 5 bases from V and 15 bases from J, with 17 bases between. Germline loops: CDR1 SGHTA, CDR2 FQGNSA. The CDR3 has 12 residues. The CDR3 loop is CASSVPGGLGYF. CDR3 DNA: TGTGCCAGCAGCGTTCCGGGGGGCCTAGGGTACTTC.